This TCR beta chain was captured in a study of blood T cell repertoires in COVID-19. Study background: Some COVID-19 samples were acute and others convalescent; all came from the United States, Italy and Spain. Sources were T cells, B-cell-depleted T cells, or PBMCs; the material itself was cDNA or gDNA.

Unmatched junction bases numbered 7, after V lost 6 bases and J lost 4 bases. The CDR3 length is 14 residues. Germline V lookup: CDR1 MNHEY, CDR2 SVGAGI. Original processing methods: By means of reference gene primer amplification, nucleated cell counts were estimated. Profiled with immunoSEQ multiplex PCR; TCRdb holds only in-frame clones, not every one. The D gene and trimming were derived from the DNA, and the V and J assignments and clone size from that table. The sample includes about 240,000 clones, roughly four fifths of them seen just once. This chain links TRBV6-5 with TRBJ1-1; 8 positions match TRBD1. The source of this sequence is a woman aged 18-35 years with acute or convalescent COVID-19. The sample taken for sequencing was peripheral blood. The CDR3 spells CASSPNRGSTEAFF. The CDR3 coding sequence is TGTGCCAGCAGCCCCAACAGGGGGAGCACTGAAGCTTTCTTT.